This T cell receptor beta chain was identified in a study of cytomegalovirus exposure and HLA in healthy donors. About the study: Within an early data release were about 90 million unique TCRs drawn from HLA-typed donors. General study findings and limits: In a later analysis, HLA-C alleles had the fewest associated TCRs, DRB1 alleles the most. Later work found most CMV-associated TCR beta chains apparently HLA-restricted. A later analysis by the authors found several of the most significant clusters apparently linked to common viral pathogens.

PCR used 60 Vbeta primers and 13 Jbeta primers. Libraries were prepared by immunoSEQ multiplex PCR; TCRdb keeps only in-frame clonotypes and omits some of them. The sample records around 140,000 clones, approximately 8.9% being singletons. As to this clone: Its antigen remains unidentified.

The CDR3 spans 17 residues. Germline trimming cut 2 bases from V and 10 bases from J; bases unmatched to any gene: 12. Germline V gene data show CDR1 as SEHNR and CDR2 as FQNEAQ (reference sequence). The V call is TRBV7-9, the J call TRBJ2-1, with 12 bases identical to TRBD2. Input material: PBMCs. This receptor was identified in a woman aged 40 to 50 in good health and CMV-seropositive. The chain's CDR3 is CASSLPDLAGGPREQFF. DNA of the CDR3: TGTGCCAGCAGCTTACCCGATCTAGCGGGGGGGCCCCGGGAGCAGTTCTTC. Combining the CDR3 with reference TRBV7-9 and TRBJ2-1 gives the whole variable domain DTGVSQNPRHKITKRGQNVTFRCDPISEHNRLYWYRQTLGQGPEFLTYFQNEAQLEKSRLLSDRFSAERPKGSFSTLEIQRTEQGDSAMYLCASSLPDLAGGPREQFFGPGTRLTVL.